This paragraph covers one TCR beta chain sequence. Its antigen is currently unknown. This sample was included in a study of vaccination and CD4 T cells after COVID-19. Background on the study: Following dose two, a median about 70 days (range 14 to 241) passed before post-vaccine samples were taken.

The treatment was: approximately 9-day PBMC culture with coronavirus spike peptide pools or control peptides (ViraFEST assay). From the unexposed donor, CD4+ T cells were collected ahead of the COVID-19 pandemic (2011-2018). CD4+ T cells from unexposed donors were probed, cells permitting, with SARS-CoV-2 S/N and four cold-coronavirus spikes. Sequence data for DNA of cultured CD4+ T cells were generated by the Oncomine TCR Beta short-read assay. Investigators isolated genomic DNA from cultured CD4+ T cells. TCRdb re-derived calls from the PCR reads in MiXCR, one entry per CDR3 protein. The data contain 9,500 to 14,000 distinct CDR3 sequences, under 45% of them seen just once; the ten biggest clones take up 16%. The TCR was taken from a human donor in good health. Source material: CD4+ T cells from blood, cultured in vitro.

CDR3 nucleotides: TGTGCCAGCAGGGAAACTACAGGGGTTGGCTCCTACGAGCAGTACTTC. It codes for CASRETTGVGSYEQYF. The chain uses TRBV7-2 and TRBJ2-7; 7 nucleotides agree with TRBD1. The CDR3 is 16 residues long. Per the germline V gene, CDR1 is SGHTA and CDR2 is FQGNSA. V lost 6 bases and J lost 0; bases outside the gene matches: 11.